A single sample gave rise to the 18 T cell receptor beta chains below, sequenced in a study of shared clonotypes between healthy human individuals. The method was immunoSEQ multiplex PCR; TCRdb's version includes in-frame clones alone and lacks a portion of them. Seen here are approximately 1,500,000 clones, roughly 96% observed once, and the top ten hold 1.2%. Sequencing was performed on naive CD4+ T cells sorted from blood. The subset here: CD45RA+ positively selected. The receptor set was obtained from a man aged 25 to 45 in good health.

The gene calls are TRBV2 and TRBJ2-6; D may correspond to TRBD1 or TRBD2 (5 bases each). The V gene lost 4 bases and the J gene lost 4 bases, with 14 bases spanning the gap. The CDR3 consists of 16 residues. Per the germline V gene, CDR1 is SNHLY and CDR2 is FYNNEI. CDR3 nucleotides: TGTGCCAGCAGTGGAGTGGGACCCTTCGGGGCCAACGTCCTGACTTTC. Its protein is CASSGVGPFGANVLTF.

The chain uses TRBV7-9 and TRBJ2-2; possibly TRBD1 for D (5 bases). This CDR3 has 13 amino acids. V was trimmed by 8 bases and J by 4 bases, leaving 11 bases between them. Germline V gene lookup returns CDR1 SEHNR and CDR2 FQNEAQ (reference sequence). CDR3 loop: CASGASSTGELFF. In DNA, the CDR3 is TGTGCCAGCGGGGCCTCATCCACCGGGGAGCTGTTTTTT.

The rearrangement uses TRBV7-6 and TRBJ2-7; perhaps TRBD2 as D (6 bases). Per the germline V gene, CDR1 is SGHVS and CDR2 is FNYEAQ. The V end lost 0 bases, the J end lost 2 bases, and 14 bases lay between the germline ends. CDR3 length equals 16 residues. CDR3 loop: CASSLAQAGWAYEQYF. CDR3 DNA: TGTGCCAGCAGCTTAGCGCAGGCGGGATGGGCCTACGAGCAGTACTTC.

The gene calls are TRBV27 and TRBJ2-6, with 7 nucleotides matching TRBD1. Trimming cost V 1 base and J 1 base; bases outside gene matches: 7. Germline CDR1 reads MNHEY; CDR2 reads SMNVEV (reference sequence). This CDR3 region has 18 residues. CDR3 region: CASSLFGTVVSGANVLTF. CDR3 DNA: TGTGCCAGCAGTTTATTCGGGACAGTGGTTTCTGGGGCCAACGTCCTGACTTTC.

The J gene is TRBJ2-1, the V gene TRBV7-9; 9 bases map to TRBD2. J gave up 0 bases and V 11 bases, and 8 bases lay outside the gene matches. The CDR3 has 15 residues. Germline CDR1 is SEHNR and CDR2 is FQNEAQ (reference sequence). The CDR3 here is CAGKLAGNSYNEQFF. CDR3 DNA sequence: TGTGCCGGAAAACTAGCGGGCAACTCCTACAATGAGCAGTTCTTC.

This chain links TRBV11-2 with TRBJ2-5; D is perhaps TRBD2 (5 bases). Germline-derived CDR1 and CDR2 are SGHAT and FQNNGV. V lost 3 bases and J lost 2, with 13 bases in between. The CDR3 consists of 15 residues. The CDR3 loop reads CASSFGIVGQETQYF. For the CDR3, the DNA is TGTGCCAGCAGCTTCGGGATAGTCGGACAAGAGACCCAGTACTTC.

The chain has TRBV7-8 and TRBJ2-7, with D possibly being TRBD2 (5 bases). Per germline, CDR1 SGHVS and CDR2 FQNEAQ. The CDR3 sequence is 14 residues long. Trimming shortened V by 3 bases and J by 4 bases, and 13 bases separated the two germline ends. CDR3 amino acids: CASSFGLTGYEQYF. CDR3 nucleotides: TGTGCCAGCAGCTTCGGCTTGACGGGGTACGAGCAGTACTTC.

The chain uses TRBV5-1 and TRBJ2-7, with 14 bases aligning to TRBD2. This CDR3 contains 15 residues. V trimming: 4 bases; J trimming: 3 bases; junction bases outside the gene matches: 3. Germline loops: CDR1 SGHRS, CDR2 YFSETQ. This CDR3 reads CASSAGTSGSYEQYF. The CDR3 bases are TGCGCCAGCAGCGCCGGGACTAGCGGGAGCTACGAGCAGTACTTC. The full variable domain, rest sourced from reference TRBV5-1 and TRBJ2-7, is KAGVTQTPRYLIKTRGQQVTLSCSPISGHRSVSWYQQTPGQGLQFLFEYFSETQRNKGNFPGRFSGRQFSNSRSEMNVSTLELGDSALYLCASSAGTSGSYEQYFGPGTRLTVT.

This clone was recorded only once. V gene TRBV19 combines with J gene TRBJ2-7; D might be TRBD1 or TRBD2, each matching 6 bases. The V end lost 6 bases, the J end lost 2 bases, and 14 bases lay between the germline ends. In germline, CDR1 is LNHDA, CDR2 SQIVND (reference sequence). The CDR3 loop spans 14 amino acids. Here the CDR3 DNA reads TGTGCCAGTAGGCGGGACACCCCACCCTACGAGCAGTACTTC. Protein: CASRRDTPPYEQYF.

The sample holds one count of this clone. The genes are TRBV7-7 and TRBJ2-5; the match to TRBD2 covers 8 bases. V trimming: 4 bases; J trimming: 1 base; junction bases outside the gene matches: 5. Germline V gives CDR1 SSHAT, CDR2 FNYEAQ (reference sequence). This CDR3 is 15 amino acids long. CDR3 sequence (DNA): TGTGCCAGCAGCTCATCGGGAGGGGTCCAAGAGACCCAGTACTTC. It translates to CASSSSGGVQETQYF. Full variable domain (missing parts from reference TRBV7-7 and TRBJ2-5): GAGVSQSPRYKVTKRGQDVTLRCDPISSHATLYWYQQALGQGPEFLTYFNYEAQPDKSGLPSDRFSAERPEGSISTLTIQRTEQRDSAMYRCASSSSGGVQETQYFGPGTRLLVL.

The rearrangement uses TRBV15 and TRBJ2-4, with 8 bases identical to TRBD2. Trimming took 0 bases from V and 8 from J; bases not matched to a gene: 6. The germline gives CDR1 LNHNV, CDR2 YYDKDF (reference sequence). The CDR3 totals 15 residues. The CDR3: CATSREGSGSYIQYF. CDR3 nucleotides: TGTGCCACCAGCAGAGAAGGGAGCGGGAGTTACATTCAGTACTTC.

Comments on this clone: Distinct nucleotide sequences in the sample also encode this CDR3. The chain couples TRBV11-3 to TRBJ2-1, with a weak D call TRBD2 (5 bases). This CDR3 is 14 amino acids long. The V and J ends lost 5 bases and 4 bases respectively, with 12 bases between them. The germline V gene encodes CDR1 SGHNT and CDR2 YENEEA. The CDR3 region is CASSPGGSYNEQFF. DNA of the CDR3: TGTGCCAGCAGCCCGGGCGGGTCTTACAATGAGCAGTTCTTC. Drawing the rest from reference TRBV11-3 and TRBJ2-1, the complete variable domain is EAGVVQSPRYKIIEKKQPVAFWCNPISGHNTLYWYLQNLGQGPELLIRYENEEAVDDSQLPKDRFSAERLKGVDSTLKIQPAELGDSAVYLCASSPGGSYNEQFFGPGTRLTVL.

On this clone itself: The sample has other DNA sequences that encode this CDR3 too. This chain uses TRBV5-1 with TRBJ1-4; the D gene is possibly TRBD1 (5 bases). The CDR3 is 14 residues long. The V gene lost 2 bases and the J gene lost 8 bases, with 13 bases spanning the gap. Germline V gene data show CDR1 as SGHRS and CDR2 as YFSETQ. CDR3 bases: TGCGCCAGCAGCTTCGGGACCGGAGGGGAAAAACTGTTTTTT. Residues: CASSFGTGGEKLFF.

This clone is a singleton in its sample. The chain couples TRBV27 to TRBJ2-7, with 8 bases fitting TRBD2. There are 13 residues in the CDR3. V was pared by 4 bases and J by 5 bases, with 4 bases of the junction left unmatched. Germline loops: CDR1 MNHEY, CDR2 SMNVEV (reference sequence). Here the CDR3 DNA reads TGTGCCAGCAGTTCAACGCGGGGGGACGAGCAGTACTTC. This encodes CASSSTRGDEQYF.

V is TRBV6-5 and J is TRBJ2-7, with TRBD1 matching over 8 bases. V lost 2 bases to trimming and J lost 5 bases; unmatched junction nucleotides: 5. The CDR3 totals 14 residues. Germline V gene lookup returns CDR1 MNHEY and CDR2 SVGAGI. Written as DNA, the CDR3 is TGTGCCAGCAGTTACCGACAGGGGTACAACGAGCAGTACTTC. This sequence encodes CASSYRQGYNEQYF.

The chain joins TRBV27 to TRBJ2-3; weak D call: TRBD1 (5 bases). This CDR3 region has 18 residues. Germline V gene lookup returns CDR1 MNHEY and CDR2 SMNVEV (reference sequence). With 2 bases removed from V and 1 base from J, the gap between germline ends came to 19 bases. CDR3 residues: CASSLGQGLGYGTDTQYF. The CDR3 coding sequence is TGTGCCAGCAGTTTAGGGCAGGGATTGGGGTACGGCACAGATACGCAGTATTTT.

The rearrangement uses TRBV28 and TRBJ2-7; TRBD1 agrees at 7 bases. After removal of 5 bases from V and 2 bases from J, the junction contained 9 bases not matched to a gene. CDR3 length: 15 amino acids. Germline V gene sequence: CDR1 MDHEN, CDR2 SYDVKM. The DNA for the CDR3 is TGTGCCAGCAGTACGGATCGGGACAGAGCCTACGAGCAGTACTTC. Protein product: CASSTDRDRAYEQYF.

The rearrangement links TRBV7-2 to TRBJ2-5, with D possibly being TRBD1 or TRBD2 (6 bases each). V was shortened by 5 bases and J by 2 bases, with 18 bases between the two germline ends. This CDR3 is built from 16 residues. Per germline, CDR1 SGHTA and CDR2 FQGNSA. CDR3 residues: CASSEGGFKRQETQYF. The CDR3 DNA reads TGTGCCAGCAGCGAGGGGGGTTTTAAGAGGCAAGAGACCCAGTACTTC.